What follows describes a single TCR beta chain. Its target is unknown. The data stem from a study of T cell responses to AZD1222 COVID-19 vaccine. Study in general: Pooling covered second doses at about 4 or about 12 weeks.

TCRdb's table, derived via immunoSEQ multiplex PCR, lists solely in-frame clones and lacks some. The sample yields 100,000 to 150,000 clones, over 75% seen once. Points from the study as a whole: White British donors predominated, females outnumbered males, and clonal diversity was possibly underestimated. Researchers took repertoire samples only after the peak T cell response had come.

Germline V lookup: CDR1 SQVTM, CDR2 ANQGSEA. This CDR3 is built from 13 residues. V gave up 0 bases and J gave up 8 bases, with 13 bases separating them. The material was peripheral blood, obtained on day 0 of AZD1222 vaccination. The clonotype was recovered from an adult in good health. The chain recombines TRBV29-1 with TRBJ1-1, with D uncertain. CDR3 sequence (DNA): TGCAGCGTTGAAGATCTATCGGCGGAGGAAGCTTTCTTT. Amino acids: CSVEDLSAEEAFF.